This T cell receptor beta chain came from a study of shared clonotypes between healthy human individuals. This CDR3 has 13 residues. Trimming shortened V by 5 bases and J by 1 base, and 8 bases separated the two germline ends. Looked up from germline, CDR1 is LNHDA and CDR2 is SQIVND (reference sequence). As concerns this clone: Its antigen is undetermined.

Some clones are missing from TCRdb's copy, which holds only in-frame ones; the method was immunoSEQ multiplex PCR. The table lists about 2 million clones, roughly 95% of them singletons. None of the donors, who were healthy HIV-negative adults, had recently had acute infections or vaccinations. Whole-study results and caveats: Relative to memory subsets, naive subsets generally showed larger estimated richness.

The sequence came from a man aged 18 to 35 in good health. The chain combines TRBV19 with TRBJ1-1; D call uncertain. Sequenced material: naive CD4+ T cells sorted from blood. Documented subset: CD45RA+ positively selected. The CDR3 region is CASSQTQNTEAFF. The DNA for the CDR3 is TGTGCCAGTAGTCAGACACAGAACACTGAAGCTTTCTTT. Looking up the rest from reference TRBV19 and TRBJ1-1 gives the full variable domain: DGGITQSPKYLFRKEGQNVTLSCEQNLNHDAMYWYRQDPGQGLRLIYYSQIVNDFQKGDIAEGYSVSREKKESFPLTVTSAQKNPTAFYLCASSQTQNTEAFFGQGTRLTVV.